Listed below are T cell receptor beta chains from one sample, sequenced in a study of Ad26.COV2.S vaccination and SARS-CoV-2 variants. Repertoires were generated with immunoSEQ multiplex PCR, while TCRdb's copy carries only in-frame clones and drops some. The sample lists around 340,000 clones, 88% seen once, with around 5.8% in the top ten. Sequences were derived from peripheral blood, sampled in a trial of Ad26.COV2.S vaccine versus placebo. These TCRs come from a person aged 18-65 years who received the Ad26.COV2.S COVID-19 vaccine or a placebo. The conserved cysteine and the conserved F or W are not part of the CDR3 here.

>TRBV2|TRBJ1-5
ASSGDTASNQPQH
>TRBV12-3/TRBV12-4|TRBJ2-1
ASSLNGGNEQF
>TRBV27|TRBJ2-2
ASSSSSRGRSTGELF
>TRBV19|TRBJ1-2
ASSAQGYGYT
>TRBV5-1|TRBJ2-5
ASSFSGGPQETQY
>TRBV5-1|TRBJ1-6
ASSPDRGSGSPLH
>TRBV18|TRBJ2-7
ASSPRQGNSNYEQY
>TRBV19|TRBJ1-1
ASSNYRESTEAF
>TRBV28|TRBJ1-1
ASSEGQAF
>TRBV12-5|TRBJ2-3
ASGPGTGGPDTQY
>TRBV7-2|TRBJ2-3
ASSLRGVRSNTQY
>TRBV28|TRBJ2-7
ASSLGLAGPYEQY
>TRBV5-1|TRBJ1-5
ASSSTGMGNQPQH
>TRBV7-2|TRBJ1-2
ASSSRGMGYGYT
>TRBV28|TRBJ2-5
ASSSWTGLGGETQY
>TRBV7-8|TRBJ1-3
ASSTPDSLGGNTIY
>TRBV27|TRBJ2-7
ASSFTERGIYEQY
>TRBV11-3|TRBJ2-6
ASSARTGLSGANVLT
>TRBV27|TRBJ1-5
ASSLDRASNQPQH
>TRBV6-1|TRBJ1-5
ASSEHYSNQPQH
>TRBV15|TRBJ2-7
ATSRAPRGDYEQY
>TRBV7-9|TRBJ2-7
ASSLLVGGTYEQY
>TRBV27|TRBJ2-7
ASSFSSTYEQY
>TRBV6-2/TRBV6-3|TRBJ1-5
ASSYSWAGINQPQH
>TRBV18|TRBJ1-6
ASSPTGPPLNSPLH
>TRBV7-6|TRBJ1-4
ASSLAPGEEKLF
>TRBV29-1|TRBJ1-2
SVEIYGQGLYSDGYT
>TRBV3-1/TRBV3-2|TRBJ2-1
ASSQKLIDEQF
>TRBV6-5|TRBJ1-4
ASSYGRVISEKLF
>TRBV6-2/TRBV6-3|TRBJ1-1
ASSWEPLNTEAF
>TRBV7-8|TRBJ2-7
ASSAKLRDRGFYEQY
>TRBV28|TRBJ1-5
ASSSRTALLNQPQH